This T cell receptor beta chain was profiled in a study of blood T cell repertoires in COVID-19 (dated by TCRdb to the early 2020s). Study-level background: For ImmuneRACE Cohort 3, a participant was defined as recovered based on two consecutive negative NP/OP PCR tests, clearance by a healthcare professional, or resolution of symptoms. Samples from collaborators originated in the United States, Italy and Spain and spanned both the acute and convalescent phases of COVID-19. The material from the prospective study consisted of cDNA or gDNA derived from T cells, B-cell-depleted T cells, or PBMCs. The dataset comprised deeply sampled blood TCRbeta repertoires from subjects exposed to, actively infected with, or recovered from COVID-19. The repertoires were released in a freely available public database intended as a resource for research on the immune response to SARS-CoV-2. Samples came from the ongoing ImmuneRACE study (first 160 participants) plus 1,254 subjects from 6 global collaborators. Nearly every sample came with metadata listing a de-identified subject ID, COVID-19 status, age in years and sex. Where available, HLA class I and class II types were taken from metadata supplied by the sample provider and were not determined by assay-based typing.

Participants in the prospective study were aged roughly 18 to 100 years, lived in under 30 United States geographic areas, and enrolled through a virtual design. In the prospective study, cohorts were assigned on the basis of participant-reported clinical history obtained from a screening survey and a study questionnaire. In the prospective study, mobile phlebotomists collected whole blood, serum and a nasopharyngeal or oropharyngeal swab from each participant. Over a roughly 2-month period, participants in the prospective study had the option of providing additional blood draws and questionnaires. Before DNA extraction, blood samples from the prospective study were shipped at room temperature or frozen. TCRbeta CDR3 regions were amplified from genomic DNA using the immunoSEQ Assay, a bias-controlled multiplex PCR. Per the authors' processing: The number of nucleated cells in each sample was estimated from the amplification of reference gene primers within the assay. To quantify the absolute abundance of each unique TCRbeta CDR3 rearrangement, sequence reads were collapsed and filtered. For each sample, productive Simpson clonality was calculated by taking the square root of Simpson's diversity index across productive rearrangements. TCRdb took this table from immuneACCESS and kept in-frame rearrangements with V and J called. Such tables lack part of the clones; where checked against another copy, unresolved V genes explain under half of the gap, and the rest is unexplained. V and J calls and clone size are given by that table; D and trimming were obtained from the DNA. For this sample there are 200,000 to 250,000 clones; around 90% appear just once. Less than 8% of the sample is taken by the ten largest.

A note on this clone: What antigen it recognizes has not been identified. Base-call qualities are not available, and no considerably larger clone is one nucleotide away.

The CDR3, cysteine through phenylalanine, is 18 amino acids long. Of the read, only the CDR3 DNA is kept; its 54 bases are in frame from base 1. CDR1 is given as LNHDA and CDR2 as SQIVND, both from the germline V gene (reference sequence). Trimming takes 0 bases off V and 4 bases off J; junction bases not matched to a gene: 12. Overall study outcomes, separate from this receptor: The quantity of clinical and demographic metadata differed by source and by participant and was supplied without curation.

The source is a man between 25 and 39 years old in a cohort exposed to, infected with or recovered from COVID-19 (not recorded which). The material sequenced was PBMCs or T cells enriched from blood (not recorded which). The V and J segments used are TRBV19 and TRBJ2-7, and 10 junction bases match TRBD2. The CDR3 region reads CASSIDLSTSGFAYEQYF. The nucleotide sequence is given as TGTGCCAGTAGTATAGATCTATCGACTAGCGGGTTCGCGTACGAGCAGTACTTC.